A single sample is the source of the 21 T cell receptor beta chains below, sequenced in a study of T cells after posttransplantation cyclophosphamide. Libraries were prepared by immunoSEQ multiplex PCR; TCRdb keeps only in-frame clonotypes and omits some of them. Observed in the sample are tens of thousands of clones, none of them singletons. The sequenced sample was PBMCs. All receptors come from a woman aged 60-75 years in good health, CMV-negative, and a related stem cell transplant donor.

The chain couples TRBV5-1 to TRBJ2-3; D may match TRBD1 or TRBD2 (5 bases each). The V and J ends lost 4 bases and 4 bases respectively, with 16 bases between them. The CDR3 extends over 15 amino acids. Germline assignment: CDR1 SGHRS and CDR2 YFSETQ. CDR3 sequence reads: CASSPQGERPDTQYF. The CDR3 DNA reads TGCGCCAGCAGCCCTCAAGGGGAGCGACCAGATACGCAGTATTTT.

In this sample, this clone turned up many times. The chain combines TRBV28 with TRBJ1-2; 11 nucleotides match TRBD1. The CDR3 is 14 amino acids. V gave up 6 bases and J gave up 7 bases; unmatched junction bases: 7. Germline loops: CDR1 MDHEN, CDR2 SYDVKM. The CDR3 region is CASSSGQGAGGYTF. CDR3 nucleotide sequence: TGTGCCAGCAGCTCCGGACAGGGGGCCGGTGGCTACACCTTC.

This clone has just a few counts. This chain joins TRBV28 and TRBJ1-2; D gene uncertain. V lost 2 bases to trimming and J lost 1 base, with 11 bases between them. Looked up from germline, CDR1 is MDHEN and CDR2 is SYDVKM. This CDR3 spans 15 amino acids. The CDR3 DNA follows: TGTGCCAGCAGTTTAGATCCAGGTCGTAACTATGGCTACACCTTC. Amino acids: CASSLDPGRNYGYTF.

The rearrangement joins TRBV12-5 to TRBJ1-1; 7 bases match TRBD1. Looked up from germline, CDR1 is LGHNT and CDR2 is FRNRAP. The CDR3 has 16 amino acids. V gave up 0 bases and J gave up 1 base; unmatched junction bases: 5. The CDR3, as DNA: TGTGCTAGTGGTTTGGTTCGACAGGGAGGGAACACTGAAGCTTTCTTT. Amino acids: CASGLVRQGGNTEAFF.

This clone was counted between two and nine times. V and J are TRBV29-1 and TRBJ1-2; 8 bases line up with TRBD1. CDR1 SQVTM and CDR2 ANQGSEA come from the germline V gene. The ends lost 3 bases at V and 8 bases at J; junction bases unmatched: 2. The CDR3 totals 11 residues. In DNA form, the CDR3 reads TGCAGCGTTGAGGACAGGGAAGGCTACACCTTC. It is translated as CSVEDREGYTF.

This clone showed up many times. The chain combines TRBV2 with TRBJ1-1; D is perhaps TRBD1 (5 bases). The V end was cut by 7 bases, the J end by 6 bases, with 12 bases between. The CDR3 sequence is 12 residues long. The germline CDR1 and CDR2 sequences are SNHLY and FYNNEI. The CDR3 loop is CASTPLGPEAFF. For the CDR3, the DNA is TGTGCCAGCACCCCTTTGGGGCCTGAAGCTTTCTTT.

This clone was detected ten times or more. The rearrangement joins TRBV9 to TRBJ2-7; no clear D. V shed 4 bases and J shed 4 bases, with 12 bases lying between them. This CDR3 spans 13 amino acids. Germline loops: CDR1 SGDLS, CDR2 YYNGEE. This CDR3 is CASSPPSGYEQYF. The CDR3, as DNA: TGTGCCAGCAGCCCCCCGTCCGGGTACGAGCAGTACTTC.

This clone was picked up many times. V and J are TRBV11-2 and TRBJ2-2; no definite D call. The germline gives CDR1 SGHAT, CDR2 FQNNGV. The CDR3 loop spans 14 amino acids. The V and J ends lost 0 bases and 6 bases respectively, with 8 bases between them. CDR3 amino acids: CASSLDMAAGELFF. The DNA of the CDR3 is TGTGCCAGCAGCTTAGACATGGCTGCCGGGGAGCTGTTTTTT.

This clone was detected many times. V is TRBV4-3 and J is TRBJ1-3, with a possible D match to TRBD1 (5 bases). The V end lost 4 bases, the J end lost 5 bases, and 15 bases lay between the germline ends. Per germline, CDR1 LGHNA and CDR2 YSLEER. CDR3 size: 15 residues. The CDR3 sequence: CASSPGGGSRNTIYF. Written as DNA, the CDR3 is TGCGCCAGCAGCCCCGGCGGGGGTTCTAGAAACACCATATATTTT.

This clone showed up many times. The gene calls are TRBV2 and TRBJ1-5, with 9 bases identical to TRBD1. Unmatched junction bases numbered 1, after V lost 5 bases and J lost 5 bases. The CDR3 length is 13 residues. In germline, CDR1 is SNHLY, CDR2 FYNNEI. CDR3 region: CASSWTGDQPQHF. CDR3 nucleotide sequence: TGTGCCAGCAGTTGGACAGGGGATCAGCCCCAGCATTTT.

The chain is built from TRBV28 and TRBJ1-1; a possible D gene is TRBD1 (5 bases). Trimming removed 3 bases from V and 0 bases from J, with 11 bases in between. CDR3 length equals 15 residues. The germline V gene has CDR1 MDHEN and CDR2 SYDVKM. The CDR3 reads CASSLGQFLNTEAFF. The CDR3 nucleotides are TGTGCCAGCAGTTTGGGGCAGTTCTTGAACACTGAAGCTTTCTTT.

This clone showed up many times. This chain connects TRBV5-1 to TRBJ1-4, with D possibly being TRBD1 (5 bases). Deletions cut 0 bases from V and 12 bases from J, with 18 bases between. The CDR3 is 15 amino acids. CDR1 is SGHRS and CDR2 is YFSETQ in the germline V gene. The DNA for the CDR3 is TGCGCCAGCAGCTTGGATGGGGTCCCAGCGGGGGAACTGTTTTTT. Amino acid sequence: CASSLDGVPAGELFF.

This clone came up many times. The chain couples TRBV5-6 to TRBJ2-7; 8 nucleotides match TRBD1. CDR1 is SGHDT, CDR2 YYEEEE, per germline. J lost 3 bases, V lost 3 bases, and 5 bases had no gene match. This CDR3 has 14 amino acids. The CDR3 sequence: CASSWGQVLYEQYF. The CDR3 coding sequence is TGTGCCAGCAGCTGGGGACAGGTCCTCTACGAGCAGTACTTC.

There are many counts of this clone. V usage is TRBV10-3 and J usage is TRBJ1-5; maybe TRBD1 (5 bases). The V end was cut by 10 bases, the J end by 0 bases, with 10 bases between. The CDR3 contains 13 residues. Germline CDR1 reads ENHRY; CDR2 reads SYGVKD. The CDR3 loop is CATKTDSNQPQHF. The CDR3 bases are TGTGCCACGAAGACAGATAGCAATCAGCCCCAGCATTTT.

This clone was seen repeatedly, ten times or more. The chain combines TRBV7-3 with TRBJ2-2; D remains unclear. The CDR3 contains 14 residues. In germline, CDR1 is SGHTA, CDR2 FQGTGA. The V and J ends lost 3 bases and 4 bases respectively, with 9 bases between them. The CDR3 DNA is TGTGCCAGCAGCTTGGTTACCGGCACCGGGGAGCTGTTTTTT. As protein: CASSLVTGTGELFF.

This clone was counted a few times. The rearrangement links TRBV4-1 to TRBJ2-5, with 11 bases that match TRBD2. CDR1 MGHRA and CDR2 YSYEKL come from the germline V gene. CDR3 size: 16 residues. J gave up 3 bases and V 3 bases, and 6 bases lay outside the gene matches. The CDR3 loop reads CASSHTYSGGEETQYF. CDR3 bases: TGCGCCAGCAGCCACACCTATAGCGGGGGGGAAGAGACCCAGTACTTC.

This clone was picked up many times. This chain links TRBV12-3 or TRBV12-4 with TRBJ1-1; 8 bases match TRBD1. CDR3 size: 15 residues. J was trimmed by 1 base and V by 7 bases; bases with no gene match: 8. CDR3 amino acids: CASNLAGTGNTEAFF. Written as DNA, the CDR3 is TGTGCCAGCAACCTAGCCGGGACAGGGAACACTGAAGCTTTCTTT.

This clone was found many times. The V gene is TRBV28, the J gene TRBJ2-7, with 8 bases identical to TRBD1. Per germline, CDR1 MDHEN and CDR2 SYDVKM. Trimming cost V 3 bases and J 2 bases; bases outside gene matches: 9. This CDR3 contains 16 residues. The CDR3 is CASSLRRDRSTYEQYF. CDR3 coding DNA: TGTGCCAGCAGTTTGCGTCGGGACAGGTCAACCTACGAGCAGTACTTC.

This clone has ten or more counts. This chain joins TRBV2 and TRBJ1-5; 7 nucleotides line up with TRBD1. CDR3 length equals 15 residues. The germline V gene encodes CDR1 SNHLY and CDR2 FYNNEI. V was clipped by 6 bases and J by 3 bases; unmatched bases: 8. CDR3 in DNA: TGTGCCAGCAGACCGGGACAGCTAATCAATCAGCCCCAGCATTTT. Protein product: CASRPGQLINQPQHF.

This clone was observed a handful of times. In DNA, the CDR3 is TGCGCCAGCAGCTCCGAGTACGCGGGAGGGAGTGAGACCCAGTACTTC. Protein sequence: CASSSEYAGGSETQYF. This chain links TRBV5-1 with TRBJ2-5, with TRBD2 matching 9 bases. Germline assignment: CDR1 SGHRS and CDR2 YFSETQ. The trim removed 3 bases at V and 5 bases at J, leaving 11 bases unmatched. The CDR3 contains 16 residues.

This clone was observed many times. The V gene is TRBV5-1, the J gene TRBJ1-2, with TRBD1 matching over 7 bases. The CDR3 extends over 13 amino acids. J was trimmed by 6 bases and V by 0 bases; bases with no gene match: 2. CDR1 and CDR2 (germline): SGHRS, YFSETQ. The CDR3 spells CASSLDRGNGYTF. In nucleotides, the CDR3 is TGCGCCAGCAGCTTGGACAGGGGCAATGGCTACACCTTC.